One sample yielded the 23 T cell receptor beta chains listed below, sequenced in a study of radiation and T cells in renal cell carcinoma. Using immunoSEQ multiplex PCR, the repertoire was profiled, and TCRdb retains in-frame clones only, with some absent. The sample has some 150,000 clones, 75% to 90% seen once. As for time point: blood 4 weeks post-SBRT, at nephrectomy. The treatment denotes: 15 Gy SBRT to primary tumor, nephrectomy 4 weeks later. This specimen consisted of blood, obtained from a patient whose treatment included radiotherapy and nephrectomy. Receptors were obtained from a woman in her 50s with renal cell carcinoma.

This sequence joins TRBV6-5 and TRBJ2-7; D is perhaps TRBD1 (6 bases). Trimming cost V 6 bases and J 0 bases, with 9 bases left between them. CDR1 MNHEY and CDR2 SVGAGI come from the germline V gene. This CDR3 is 13 amino acids long. This CDR3 is CASRRQASYEQYF. In DNA, the CDR3 is TGTGCCAGCAGGAGACAGGCCTCCTACGAGCAGTACTTC.

The chain combines TRBV6-5 with TRBJ2-7, with D maybe TRBD1 (5 bases). This CDR3 contains 15 residues. Deletions cut 0 bases from V and 1 base from J, with 10 bases between. Germline V CDR1 and CDR2: MNHEY, SVGAGI. The CDR3 is CASSYSTGQSYEQYF. CDR3 DNA sequence: TGTGCCAGCAGTTACTCAACAGGACAATCCTACGAGCAGTACTTC.

V is TRBV7-2 and J is TRBJ2-1, with D tentatively TRBD1 (6 bases). This CDR3 spans 15 amino acids. The germline V gene has CDR1 SGHTA and CDR2 FQGNSA. Trimming stripped 5 bases from V and 3 bases from J, with 14 bases between. The CDR3 bases are TGTGCCAGCAGCCCCCGGGACACTGTCTACAATGAGCAGTTCTTC. Protein product: CASSPRDTVYNEQFF.

The J gene is TRBJ1-4, the V gene TRBV4-1; D is undetermined. CDR1 is MGHRA, CDR2 YSYEKL, per germline. The CDR3 consists of 15 residues. V gave up 0 bases and J gave up 4 bases, with 9 bases separating them. CDR3 protein: CASSQDLQNNEKLFF. The CDR3 bases are TGCGCCAGCAGCCAAGATCTTCAGAATAATGAAAAACTGTTTTTT.

This rearrangement joins TRBV7-2 to TRBJ1-1; no clear D. The V gene lost 4 bases and the J gene lost 8 bases, with 14 bases spanning the gap. The CDR3 length is 13 residues. The germline V gene has CDR1 SGHTA and CDR2 FQGNSA. The CDR3 DNA follows: TGTGCCAGCAGCTCAGTGTTGGGGTACGAAGCTTTCTTT. Protein product: CASSSVLGYEAFF.

In its sample, this clone was seen once. This CDR3 is CAKQADPGTEAFF. For the CDR3, the DNA is TGTGCCAAACAGGCCGATCCTGGAACTGAAGCTTTCTTT. The J gene is TRBJ1-1, the V gene TRBV19; D is perhaps TRBD1 (5 bases). CDR3 length equals 13 residues. Germline CDR1 reads LNHDA; CDR2 reads SQIVND (reference sequence). V dropped 10 bases and J dropped 5 bases, with 17 bases sitting between them.

The chain has TRBV7-9 and TRBJ2-2, with a weak D call TRBD1 (6 bases). Trimming took off 5 bases at V and 8 bases at J, with 12 bases between the two ends. From germline, CDR1 is SEHNR and CDR2 FQNEAQ (reference sequence). The CDR3 contains 13 residues. CDR3 in DNA: TGTGCCAGCAGCGTAACAGGGACGGGGGAGCTGTTTTTT. It specifies CASSVTGTGELFF.

This rearrangement joins TRBV29-1 to TRBJ1-4; D not resolved. Germline loops: CDR1 SQVTM, CDR2 ANQGSEA. The CDR3 is made up of 14 amino acids. The V and J ends lost 4 bases and 8 bases respectively, with 17 bases between them. Written as DNA, the CDR3 is TGCAGCGTTGCCGTCGGCGGGCAGAAGGAAAAACTGTTTTTT. It codes for CSVAVGGQKEKLFF. Drawing the rest from reference TRBV29-1 and TRBJ1-4, the complete variable domain is SAVISQKPSRDICQRGTSLTIQCQVDSQVTMMFWYRQQPGQSLTLIATANQGSEATYESGFVIDKFPISRPNLTFSTLTVSNMSPEDSSIYLCSVAVGGQKEKLFFGSGTQLSVL.

The chain employs TRBV7-2 and TRBJ1-1; D possibly corresponds to TRBD1 (5 bases). V lost 4 bases to trimming and J lost 0 bases, with 12 bases between them. The germline CDR1 and CDR2 sequences are SGHTA and FQGNSA. This CDR3 comprises 15 residues. The CDR3 DNA reads TGTGCCAGCAGCTCCCAGGGCACGATGAACACTGAAGCTTTCTTT. Residues: CASSSQGTMNTEAFF.

This clone was counted only a few times. The chain combines TRBV6-6 with TRBJ2-1, with 8 bases that match TRBD2. Germline V gene lookup returns CDR1 MNHNY and CDR2 SVGAGI (reference sequence). The length of the CDR3 is 16 residues. The trim removed 8 bases at V and 10 bases at J, leaving 19 bases unmatched. The CDR3 region is CASARPPQLAVSEQFF. Here the CDR3 DNA reads TGTGCCAGCGCCCGACCCCCGCAACTAGCGGTTTCCGAGCAGTTCTTC.

J is TRBJ1-1 and V is TRBV6-5; D unclear. This CDR3 spans 13 amino acids. Per germline, CDR1 MNHEY and CDR2 SVGAGI. V lost 5 bases and J lost 3, with 10 bases in between. CDR3 sequence (DNA): TGTGCCAGCAGTAGGGAGAGGGACACTGAAGCTTTCTTT. Translated, it gives CASSRERDTEAFF.

The chain recombines TRBV19 with TRBJ2-2; tentatively, D is TRBD1 (5 bases). Deletions cut 7 bases from V and 5 bases from J, with 20 bases between. The CDR3 covers 16 residues. From germline, CDR1 is LNHDA and CDR2 SQIVND (reference sequence). The CDR3 DNA reads as TGTGCCAGTAAGACATATGGGCAGGGCCAAACCGGGGAGCTGTTTTTT. Translation: CASKTYGQGQTGELFF.

This chain joins TRBV4-3 and TRBJ1-4; 12 bases fit TRBD1. The V gene end was trimmed by 3 bases and the J gene end by 5 bases; junction bases not matched to a gene: 7. Germline loops: CDR1 LGHNA, CDR2 YSLEER. The length of the CDR3 is 17 residues. The CDR3 region has the DNA TGCGCCAGCAGCCAGGGACAGGGGGCTTTCGGAAATGAAAAACTGTTTTTT. It yields the protein CASSQGQGAFGNEKLFF.

The DNA for the CDR3 is TGTGCCAGCAGCTTCGGTGCCACAAGGAATTCACCCCTCCACTTT. The encoded protein is CASSFGATRNSPLHF. The V call is TRBV7-9, the J call TRBJ1-6; D is undetermined. Trimming removed 3 bases at V and 7 bases at J, with 13 bases between. The germline V gene encodes CDR1 SEHNR and CDR2 FQNEAQ (reference sequence). CDR3 length: 15 amino acids.

The chain has TRBV18 and TRBJ2-5, with D perhaps matching TRBD1 or TRBD2 (5 bases each). With 6 bases removed from V and 8 bases from J, the gap between germline ends came to 16 bases. Germline V CDR1 and CDR2: KGHSH, LQKENI. The CDR3 loop spans 13 amino acids. The CDR3 DNA is TGTGCCAGCTCGCCCGGGACGGAGGATACCCAGTACTTC. This translates into CASSPGTEDTQYF.

The chain links TRBV27 to TRBJ2-7, with 10 bases matching TRBD2. The CDR3 has 17 residues. The V gene's germline CDR1 is MNHEY and CDR2 SMNVEV (reference sequence). With 0 bases clipped from V and 3 bases from J, the junction kept 8 bases outside the gene matches. The CDR3 loop is CASSLSGERGGGYEQYF. The CDR3 DNA sequence: TGTGCCAGCAGTTTATCGGGGGAGCGGGGGGGCGGCTACGAGCAGTACTTC.

This clone was picked up one time. This sequence joins TRBV5-1 and TRBJ1-2; no definite D call. Germline CDR1 SGHRS, CDR2 YFSETQ. The CDR3 is made up of 12 amino acids. The V end was cut by 0 bases, the J end by 6 bases, with 6 bases between. DNA of the CDR3: TGCGCCAGCAGCTTGGGCCAAGATGGCTACACCTTC. Its translation is CASSLGQDGYTF.

The chain recombines TRBV6-5 with TRBJ2-7; TRBD1 matches 8 bases. The length of the CDR3 is 15 residues. Germline V gene lookup returns CDR1 MNHEY and CDR2 SVGAGI. With 6 bases clipped from V and 0 bases from J, the junction kept 7 bases outside the gene matches. The CDR3 coding sequence is TGTGCCAGCAGGGGACAGGCCGACAGCTCCTACGAGCAGTACTTC. Translation gives CASRGQADSSYEQYF.

This chain joins TRBV11-2 and TRBJ2-7; D assignment may be TRBD1 or TRBD2 (5 bases each). Trimming removed 3 bases at V and 0 bases at J, with 15 bases between. Germline CDR1 and CDR2: SGHAT and FQNNGV. The CDR3 contains 16 residues. The CDR3 DNA is TGTGCCAGCAGCTTCCCCCGCGAGGGGCTCTCCTACGAGCAGTACTTC. Protein sequence: CASSFPREGLSYEQYF. Complete variable domain (other parts from reference TRBV11-2 and TRBJ2-7): EAGVAQSPRYKIIEKRQSVAFWCNPISGHATLYWYQQILGQGPKLLIQFQNNGVVDDSQLPKDRFSAERLKGVDSTLKIQPAKLEDSAVYLCASSFPREGLSYEQYFGPGTRLTVT.

The chain joins TRBV14 to TRBJ2-7; D gene uncertain. The CDR3 has 15 residues. V shed 0 bases and J shed 6 bases, with 15 bases lying between them. The germline V gene encodes CDR1 SGHDN and CDR2 FVKESK. The CDR3 DNA follows: TGTGCCAGCAGCCAAGATACGGGCACAGCGTCCGAGCAGTACTTC. This translates into CASSQDTGTASEQYF.

This chain joins TRBV7-9 and TRBJ1-5; possibly TRBD1 for D (6 bases). The CDR3 loop spans 14 amino acids. Per germline, CDR1 SEHNR and CDR2 FQNEAQ (reference sequence). V was cut by 3 bases and J by 3 bases, with 9 bases left in between. This chain's CDR3 is CASSLGDTNQPQHF. The CDR3 DNA reads as TGTGCCAGCAGCTTGGGGGACACCAATCAGCCCCAGCATTTT.

This sequence joins TRBV19 and TRBJ2-6; D is undetermined. Germline loops: CDR1 LNHDA, CDR2 SQIVND (reference sequence). Trimming took 4 bases from V and 2 from J, leaving 18 bases between them. The CDR3 extends over 18 amino acids. This CDR3 reads CASSKPVSRSAGANVLTF. CDR3 in DNA: TGTGCCAGTAGTAAACCCGTTTCGAGAAGCGCTGGGGCCAACGTCCTGACTTTC.

V is TRBV30 and J is TRBJ2-5; a possible D gene is TRBD2 (5 bases). Trimming shortened V by 2 bases and J by 1 base, and 11 bases separated the two germline ends. Germline V gives CDR1 GTSNPN, CDR2 SVGIG (reference sequence). This CDR3 contains 14 residues. The CDR3 reads CAWSRGKTQETQYF. For the CDR3, the DNA is TGTGCCTGGAGTAGAGGGAAGACCCAAGAGACCCAGTACTTC.